Reported below is one T cell receptor (beta chain). Antigen specificity is unknown. The data stem from a study of post-analysis software for immune sequencing data. Findings and caveats of the study: A handful of TRBV segments, including TRBV5-6, TRBV5-1 and TRBV20-1, were more frequent in patients than controls.

This CDR3 comprises 14 residues. V lost 1 base and J 11 bases, leaving 15 bases between the germline ends. From germline, CDR1 is MDHEN and CDR2 SYDVKM. TCR beta cDNA libraries had unique molecular identifiers. Between roughly 1 and 10 million T cells gave rise to hundreds of thousands of cDNA molecules. TCRdb re-called the PCR reads through MiXCR, storing one row per CDR3 protein. The profile shows about 540,000 distinct CDR3 sequences, 34% of them singletons. This sequence originates from a girl aged 2 to 17 with multiple sclerosis. The chain joins TRBV28 to TRBJ2-4; D is uncertain. Sequenced sample: blood. The CDR3 DNA reads as TGTGCCAGCAGTTTATACAATCCCAGTGCGGTTCAGTACTTC. Encoded protein: CASSLYNPSAVQYF.